The clone carrying this T cell receptor beta chain was picked up a small number of times. The sample comes from a study of blood T cell repertoires in COVID-19. Here immunoSEQ multiplex PCR was the method, and the copy in TCRdb shows in-frame clones only, minus some. This sample yields 150,000 to 180,000 clones, of which about 73% are seen a single time; roughly 1.8% belongs to the top ten. Deletions cut 3 bases from V and 2 bases from J, with 13 bases between. There are 15 residues in the CDR3. CDR1 is MNHNS, CDR2 SASEGT, per germline. The material sequenced was peripheral blood. This chain joins TRBV6-1 and TRBJ1-2; D gene ambiguous. The TCR comes from an elderly man with acute or convalescent COVID-19. In DNA form, the CDR3 reads TGTGCCAGCAGTGACCCTCAGCTAGTAAACTATGGCTACACCTTC. This codes for CASSDPQLVNYGYTF.